This T cell receptor (beta chain) was profiled in a study of cytotoxic CD8 clonotypes in ibrutinib-treated CLL. Looking at the study overall: Samples had a mean of approximately 240,000 productive templates and more than 85,000 productive rearrangements.

Unmatched junction bases numbered 12, after V lost 3 bases and J lost 4 bases. The CDR3 contains 18 residues. The germline CDR1 and CDR2 sequences are MGHRA and YSYEKL. Using immunoSEQ multiplex PCR, the repertoire was profiled, and TCRdb retains in-frame clones only, with some absent. Here the sample spans over 9,000 clones, about four fifths being singletons. This sample comprised PBMCs, obtained at disease progression, from a patient treated with ibrutinib. The origin of this receptor is a human donor with chronic lymphocytic leukemia. The chain combines TRBV4-1 with TRBJ2-1, with 10 bases matching TRBD1. Written as DNA, the CDR3 is TGCGCCAGCAGCCATCCCCGACAGGGGGCATTTCCGTACAATGAGCAGTTCTTC. Residues: CASSHPRQGAFPYNEQFF.